The rows below give T cell receptor beta chains drawn from one sample of a study of control samples from healthy donors and cancer patients. Clones were sequenced by immunoSEQ multiplex PCR, and TCRdb holds only the in-frame ones, with some missing. The sample consists of approximately 150,000 clones, 91% of them appearing once. Material: blood. The receptors derive from a woman in her thirties or forties in good health. Both conserved end residues are part of each CDR3. The D gene is left open where the match is weak. Clone size, where shown, is once, few, many, or a class for clones that have expanded.

clone size | D gene | J gene | V gene | CDR3 protein | CDR3 DNA
NA | NA | TRBJ2-3 | TRBV25-1 | CASSEYLGGVGYF | TGTGCCAGCAGTGAATATTTGGGCGGGGTAGGGTATTTT
NA | NA | TRBJ1-2 | TRBV5-1 | CASSLAGQGVYGYTF | TGCGCCAGCAGCTTGGCTGGGCAGGGAGTCTATGGCTACACCTTC
NA | NA | TRBJ2-1 | TRBV4-1 | CASSPEPTDYNEQFF | TGCGCCAGCAGCCCAGAACCGACAGACTACAATGAGCAGTTCTTC
NA | NA | TRBJ1-2 | TRBV4-1 | CASSQEPGPNYGYTF | TGCGCCAGCAGCCAAGAACCGGGACCCAACTATGGCTACACCTTC
NA | NA | TRBJ2-3 | TRBV2 | CASSELRTDTQYF | TGTGCCAGCAGTGAACTCCGGACAGATACGCAGTATTTT
NA | TRBD1 | TRBJ2-7 | TRBV6-5 | CASSQNTGAYEQYF | TGTGCCAGCAGCCAGAACACAGGGGCCTACGAGCAGTACTTC
few | NA | TRBJ2-7 | TRBV7-3 | CASSSFEGHTFYEQYF | TGTGCCAGCAGTTCTTTCGAGGGACATACATTCTACGAGCAGTACTTC
NA | TRBD1 | TRBJ1-6 | TRBV19 | CASGDRDGSPLHF | TGTGCCAGCGGGGACAGGGACGGTTCACCCCTCCACTTT
NA | TRBD1 | TRBJ1-3 | TRBV5-1 | CASSLAVRGPGNTIYF | TGCGCCAGCAGCTTGGCCGTCAGGGGGCCTGGAAACACCATATATTTT
once | NA | TRBJ2-3 | TRBV7-3 | CASSLGADTQYF | TGTGCCAGCAGCCTGGGGGCAGATACGCAGTATTTT
once | NA | TRBJ1-1 | TRBV27 | CASSLGGNTEAFF | TGTGCCAGCAGTTTAGGAGGGAACACTGAAGCTTTCTTT
NA | NA | TRBJ2-7 | TRBV9 | CASSVGWEDYEQYF | TGTGCCAGCAGCGTAGGGTGGGAGGACTACGAGCAGTACTTC
NA | NA | TRBJ2-1 | TRBV6-5 | CASSYGSWNENNEQFF | TGTGCCAGCAGTTACGGTAGCTGGAATGAAAACAATGAGCAGTTCTTC
NA | NA | TRBJ2-5 | TRBV20-1 | CSAQQETQYF | TGCAGTGCGCAGCAAGAGACCCAGTACTTC
NA | TRBD2 | TRBJ2-3 | TRBV14 | CASSQDAFRTSGGGTQYF | TGTGCCAGCAGCCAAGATGCATTCCGGACTAGCGGGGGAGGTACGCAGTATTTT
NA | TRBD1 | TRBJ2-3 | TRBV5-5 | CASSRQGPSTDTQYF | TGTGCCAGCAGCCGACAGGGCCCTAGCACAGATACGCAGTATTTT
NA | TRBD1 | TRBJ1-1 | TRBV7-2 | CASSLGDSRGRRDTEAFF | TGTGCCAGCAGCTTAGGTGACTCCAGGGGGCGCAGGGACACTGAAGCTTTCTTT
NA | TRBD1 | TRBJ2-7 | TRBV7-9 | CASSLGQDLRQYF | TGTGCCAGCAGCCTCGGACAGGACCTTAGGCAGTACTTC
NA | TRBD1 | TRBJ1-4 | TRBV2 | CASSATGGQGGEKLFF | TGTGCCAGCAGTGCAACGGGTGGTCAGGGGGGTGAAAAACTGTTTTTT
NA | NA | TRBJ2-5 | TRBV7-2 | CASSPWRSGAETQYF | TGTGCCAGCAGCCCATGGCGGAGTGGTGCAGAGACCCAGTACTTC
NA | NA | TRBJ2-2 | TRBV5-1 | CASSQQQPGGLGSGELFF | TGCGCCAGCAGCCAACAACAGCCCGGGGGACTTGGCTCCGGGGAGCTGTTTTTT
NA | NA | TRBJ2-7 | TRBV6-9 | CASSYAKIRSSYEQYF | TGTGCCAGCAGTTATGCGAAGATCAGGTCTTCCTACGAGCAGTACTTC
few | NA | TRBJ1-1 | TRBV6-1 | CASSEGAARAFF | TGTGCCAGCAGTGAAGGGGCGGCGCGGGCTTTCTTT
NA | NA | TRBJ1-2 | TRBV4-1 | CASSQGPPTYVYGYTF | TGCGCCAGCAGCCAAGGTCCCCCGACGTATGTCTATGGCTACACCTTC
NA | NA | TRBJ2-5 | TRBV3-1/TRBV3-2 | CASSEYGGPGETQYF | TGTGCCAGCAGCGAATACGGGGGGCCGGGTGAGACCCAGTACTTC